This is a list of T cell receptor beta chains from one sample in a study of blood T cell repertoires in COVID-19. Here immunoSEQ multiplex PCR was the method, and the copy in TCRdb shows in-frame clones only, minus some. Of 90,000 to 120,000 clones in the sample, 70% to 85% were seen once. The sequenced material came from peripheral blood. The receptors here all came from a man between 65 and 85 years old with active or convalescent COVID-19. Each CDR3 is given with its conserved first and last residue. A D gene is named only where the DNA matches it firmly. Not all rows give a size; the values are once, few, many and, for expanded clones, a class.

j_gene	v_gene	d_gene	abundance	CDR3nt	CDR3aa
TRBJ2-7	TRBV11-3	TRBD1	-	TGTGCCAGCAGCCGCGCCGGGACAGGACCCTACGAGCAGTACTTC	CASSRAGTGPYEQYF
TRBJ2-2	TRBV7-3	TRBD1	-	TGTGCCAGCCGACGGACAGGGGGCACCGGGGAGCTGTTTTTT	CASRRTGGTGELFF
TRBJ2-1	TRBV5-1	-	few	TGCGCCAGCAGCTTGGATGTGGCGCGGTCCTACAATGAGCAGTTCTTC	CASSLDVARSYNEQFF
TRBJ1-3	TRBV9	TRBD1	-	TGTGCCAGCAGCAGTAGCCGGGACAGGGGAGATGGAAACACCATATATTTT	CASSSSRDRGDGNTIYF
TRBJ1-4	TRBV7-9	TRBD1	-	TGTGCCAGCAGCATAGACCGGGACAGTGCTGAAAAACTGTTTTTT	CASSIDRDSAEKLFF
TRBJ1-5	TRBV28	TRBD1	-	TGTGCCAGCAGCCAGACAGGGACAAGGTATCAGCCCCAGCATTTT	CASSQTGTRYQPQHF
TRBJ2-7	TRBV28	-	-	TGTGCCAGCAGTTCCGACAGTCCCTACGAGCAGTACTTC	CASSSDSPYEQYF
TRBJ1-5	TRBV7-9	TRBD1	few	TGTGCCAGCAGCGGCGGACAGGGGAGCAATCAGCCCCAGCATTTT	CASSGGQGSNQPQHF
TRBJ2-1	TRBV5-1	TRBD1	-	TGCGCCAGCAGCTTACGACAGGGGAGCTCCTACAATGAGCAGTTCTTC	CASSLRQGSSYNEQFF
TRBJ2-1	TRBV7-2	TRBD1	few	TGTGCCAGCAGCTCCACGGGACAGGGGGCATGGGACAATGAGCAGTTCTTC	CASSSTGQGAWDNEQFF
TRBJ1-5	TRBV4-1	-	-	TGCGCCAGCAGCCAAGATCCGACTCAGCATCAGCCCCAGCATTTT	CASSQDPTQHQPQHF
TRBJ2-7	TRBV20-1	TRBD2	-	TGCAGTGCTAGTATCCTAGCGGGGCGGACCTACGAGCAGTACTTC	CSASILAGRTYEQYF
TRBJ1-4	TRBV19	TRBD1	-	TGTGCCAGTAGTCCCCCGGGACAGACTAAGGGTGAAAAACTGTTTTTT	CASSPPGQTKGEKLFF
TRBJ2-3	TRBV3-1/TRBV3-2	TRBD2	few	TGTGCCAGCAGCCACTCAAGCGGGAGAGAAGATACGCAGTATTTT	CASSHSSGREDTQYF
TRBJ1-3	TRBV4-1	TRBD1	-	TGCGCCAGCAGCCAAGGAGGGGGCCGAAACACCATATATTTT	CASSQGGGRNTIYF
TRBJ2-7	TRBV5-5	-	-	TGTGCCAGCAGCTTGGGAAGCGAAGGGGGTCCCTACGAGCAGTACTTC	CASSLGSEGGPYEQYF
TRBJ2-1	TRBV30	-	-	TGTGCCTGGAGTGTCAACAATGAGCAGTTCTTC	CAWSVNNEQFF
TRBJ2-1	TRBV6-5	-	once	TGTGCCAGCAGTTCCTCTTGGCGGGGAGCTTACAATGAGCAGTTCTTC	CASSSSWRGAYNEQFF
TRBJ2-3	TRBV6-5	-	-	TGTGCCAGCAGTTACGGGGGAGGGGGGGCCTCCGATACGCAGTATTTT	CASSYGGGGASDTQYF
TRBJ1-4	TRBV27	-	-	TGTGCCAGCAGTAGGTCAGGGAATGAAAAACTGTTTTTT	CASSRSGNEKLFF
TRBJ1-1	TRBV30	TRBD1	-	TGTGCCTGGAGGGGGGGCAGGACAGGGATGTATGGCACTGAAGCTTTCTTT	CAWRGGRTGMYGTEAFF
TRBJ1-4	TRBV3-1/TRBV3-2	TRBD1	-	TGTGCCAGCAGCCAAGTACCCCTTACAGGGGGCTCTGAAAAACTGTTTTTT	CASSQVPLTGGSEKLFF
TRBJ1-3	TRBV18	-	-	TGTGCCAGCTCACCTGGGGCCGCTGGAAACACCATATATTTT	CASSPGAAGNTIYF
TRBJ2-1	TRBV14	TRBD2	-	TGTGCCAGCAGCCAAGAGTTAGCGGGAGTGGATGAGCAGTTCTTC	CASSQELAGVDEQFF
TRBJ2-7	TRBV5-1	-	-	TGCGCCAGCAGCCTCGGGGGAGCCGAGCAGTACTTC	CASSLGGAEQYF
TRBJ2-1	TRBV6-4	-	-	TGTGCCAGCAGTGAGCCAGGGGCTACCTACAATGAGCAGTTCTTC	CASSEPGATYNEQFF
TRBJ1-4	TRBV9	-	-	TGTGCCAGCAGCTCTAAAGGGGGTTCTAATGAAAAACTGTTTTTT	CASSSKGGSNEKLFF
TRBJ1-6	TRBV19	-	-	TGTGCCAGTAGTTCCGGGACACTATATAATTCACCCCTCCACTTT	CASSSGTLYNSPLHF
TRBJ1-2	TRBV5-1	TRBD1	-	TGCGCCAGCAGCTCCTCCGGGACAGGGGACTATGGCTACACCTTC	CASSSSGTGDYGYTF
TRBJ1-5	TRBV28	TRBD1	-	TGTGCCATCGGACAGGGGGCGCAGGGCAATCAGCCCCAGCATTTT	CAIGQGAQGNQPQHF
TRBJ1-1	TRBV9	TRBD1	-	TGTGCCAGCAGCGTAGGAGGGGGCGCTGGGGTGAACACTGAAGCTTTCTTT	CASSVGGGAGVNTEAFF
TRBJ1-3	TRBV9	-	-	TGTGCCAGCAGCGTAGGATATTCGCAGGGACTGAACACCATATATTTT	CASSVGYSQGLNTIYF
TRBJ1-2	TRBV5-5	-	once	TGTGCCAGCAGCCCCCGCGGGCAGGAGGTCTTTGGCTACACCTTC	CASSPRGQEVFGYTF
TRBJ2-3	TRBV30	TRBD2	-	TGTGCCTGGGGGACTAGTCTCCGGGGTTATACGCAGTATTTT	CAWGTSLRGYTQYF
TRBJ2-3	TRBV11-2	TRBD2	-	TGTGCCAGCAGCTTCTTAGCGGGAGGAAGCACAGATACGCAGTATTTT	CASSFLAGGSTDTQYF
TRBJ2-1	TRBV5-4	-	-	TGTGCCAGCAGCTTGGGCGGGGTCTCCTACAATGAGCAGTTCTTC	CASSLGGVSYNEQFF
TRBJ2-6	TRBV2	TRBD1	once	TGTGCCAGCAGCCTGACAGGGGGCATCATTGGGGCCAACGTCCTGACTTTC	CASSLTGGIIGANVLTF
TRBJ2-2	TRBV2	TRBD1	-	TGTGCCAGCAGTGATCACAGGGGGACCGGGGAGCTGTTTTTT	CASSDHRGTGELFF
TRBJ1-6	TRBV14	-	-	TGTGCCAGCAGCCAAGATGGAGCACTATATAATTCACCCCTCCACTTT	CASSQDGALYNSPLHF
TRBJ2-7	TRBV11-2	TRBD2	-	TGTGCCAGCAGCCGTTTACGGGGGGGGACCTACGAGCAGTACTTC	CASSRLRGGTYEQYF
TRBJ1-1	TRBV5-1	TRBD1	-	TGCGCCAGCAGCCAGACAGGGGGCGGCACTGAAGCTTTCTTT	CASSQTGGGTEAFF
TRBJ2-7	TRBV18	TRBD1	-	TGTGCCACCGCCGTTCCGGGACAGGGCTACGAGCAGTACTTC	CATAVPGQGYEQYF
TRBJ2-2	TRBV6-1	-	-	TGTGCCAGCAGTGCCTACAGGGTAGTGAACACCGGGGAGCTGTTTTTT	CASSAYRVVNTGELFF
TRBJ1-1	TRBV18	TRBD1	few	TGTGCCAGCTCGCCGACAGGGGTGAACACTGAAGCTTTCTTT	CASSPTGVNTEAFF
TRBJ1-1	TRBV5-1	-	-	TGCGCCAGCAGCTTGGCGGTGCCCCATCTCCTTGGACCCTTGGGGAGGACTGAAGCTTTCTTT	CASSLAVPHLLGPLGRTEAFF
TRBJ1-1	TRBV15	-	once	TGTGCCACCAGCAGAGGGAGGAACACTGAAGCTTTCTTT	CATSRGRNTEAFF
TRBJ1-4	TRBV5-6	TRBD1	-	TGTGCCAGCAGCTATACGGGACAGGGTGGCGAAAAACTGTTTTTT	CASSYTGQGGEKLFF
TRBJ1-3	TRBV10-3	-	-	TGTGCCATCAGTGCGGGGGACACCATATATTTT	CAISAGDTIYF
TRBJ2-5	TRBV18	-	-	TGTGCCAGCTCGAGGGACCAAGAGACCCAGTACTTC	CASSRDQETQYF
TRBJ1-2	TRBV2	-	-	TGTGCCAGCAGTTTTGACAGTTATGGCTACACCTTC	CASSFDSYGYTF
TRBJ2-7	TRBV5-1	TRBD2	-	TGCGCCAGCAGCTTGGCTCAGGCTAGCGGGGCCTTCTCCTACGAGCAGTACTTC	CASSLAQASGAFSYEQYF